This record covers a single T cell receptor (beta chain). Its antigen remains unknown. All patients experienced relapse after autologous stem cell transplantation, and brentuximab vedotin exposure was variable. This entry is derived from a study of PD-1 blockade in classical Hodgkin lymphoma. Libraries were prepared by immunoSEQ multiplex PCR; TCRdb keeps only in-frame clonotypes and omits some of them. The sample carries around 13,000 clones, around 80% recorded once. General observations from the study: Newly diagnosed patients and complete responders had comparable diversity at baseline.

The source is a human donor with classical Hodgkin lymphoma. This sample comprised peripheral blood mononuclear cells (PBMCs), obtained at baseline.

CDR3 DNA sequence: TGTGCCAGCAGCGCCCTCGGGCGTGGCAGAAACTATGGCTACACCTTC. Amino acids: CASSALGRGRNYGYTF. The chain combines TRBV9 with TRBJ1-2; D is uncertain. V lost 3 bases and J lost 2, with 17 bases in between. This CDR3 is 16 amino acids long. Germline V gene data show CDR1 as SGDLS and CDR2 as YYNGEE.